Each of the 26 T cell receptor beta chains below was sequenced from the same sample in a study of cytomegalovirus exposure and HLA in healthy donors (dated by TCRdb to 2016 to 2017). The library was generated by the immunoSEQ multiplex PCR assay. A mixture of 60 forward primers for TCR Vbeta segments and 13 reverse primers for TCR Jbeta segments was used in the multiplex PCR. Here the immuneACCESS table is served through TCRdb, limited to in-frame sequences with V and J called. Missing clones are a known gap in these copies; in checked studies unresolved V genes cover under half, and the rest lacks a known reason. The sample table lists under 200,000 clones, roughly 60% of them with a count of one. 2.5% to 3.5% of the sample is taken by the ten largest. Input material: PBMCs. The receptor source for this set is a man aged 35-49 years in good health and CMV-seronegative.

The rearrangement joins TRBV29-1 to TRBJ1-3; possible D gene TRBD1, 5 bases. Trimming cost V 6 bases and J 8 bases, with 14 bases left between them. From germline, CDR1 is SQVTM and CDR2 ANQGSEA. The length of the CDR3 is 12 residues. The CDR3 DNA sequence: TGCAGCGTCCAGGGCAGCGGGGACACCATATATTTT. Translated, it gives CSVQGSGDTIYF. Full variable domain (outside the CDR3, taken from reference TRBV29-1 and TRBJ1-3): SAVISQKPSRDICQRGTSLTIQCQVDSQVTMMFWYRQQPGQSLTLIATANQGSEATYESGFVIDKFPISRPNLTFSTLTVSNMSPEDSSIYLCSVQGSGDTIYFGEGSWLTVV.

V usage is TRBV15 and J usage is TRBJ2-7; TRBD2 agrees at 9 bases. Germline values: CDR1 LNHNV, CDR2 YYDKDF (reference sequence). This CDR3 has 14 amino acids. Losses at the gene ends were 5 bases for V and 2 bases for J; bases not matched to a gene: 4. In DNA, the CDR3 is TGTGCCACCAGCCCGCTAGCGGGAACCTACGAGCAGTACTTC. Protein product: CATSPLAGTYEQYF.

This chain uses TRBV5-1 with TRBJ1-3; D gene unclear. Trimming pared 0 bases from V and 0 bases from J, leaving 16 bases between. The length of the CDR3 is 18 residues. Germline V gives CDR1 SGHRS, CDR2 YFSETQ. The DNA of the CDR3 is TGCGCCAGCAGCTTGGTGTCACCTGGCCGAAGCTCTGGAAACACCATATATTTT. Its protein product is CASSLVSPGRSSGNTIYF.

This clone was seen just once. V and J are TRBV5-4 and TRBJ2-7; the D is unclear. Trimming removed 1 base at V and 0 bases at J, with 11 bases between. Per germline, CDR1 SGHNT and CDR2 YYREEE (reference sequence). The CDR3 has 15 residues. As DNA, the CDR3 is TGTGCCAGCAGCTTGTGGGCCGTGAGCTCCTACGAGCAGTACTTC. This sequence encodes CASSLWAVSSYEQYF.

This clone was counted only a few times. The chain uses TRBV18 and TRBJ1-5, with TRBD1 identical over 8 bases. The junction had 13 bases not matched to a gene; V was cut back by 5 bases and J by 7 bases. The germline V gene encodes CDR1 KGHSH and CDR2 LQKENI. The CDR3 contains 16 residues. CDR3 nucleotides: TGTGCCAGCTCATGGGGTACTACCGGGACAGGCCAGCCCCAGCATTTT. Translating gives CASSWGTTGTGQPQHF.

The CDR3 coding sequence is TGTGCCAGCAGTGAGGTAGCGGGAGGGCATGAGCAGTTCTTC. This codes for CASSEVAGGHEQFF. J is TRBJ2-1 and V is TRBV6-4, with 11 bases lining up with TRBD2. After removal of 3 bases from V and 8 bases from J, the junction contained 3 bases not matched to a gene. The CDR3 totals 14 residues. CDR1 and CDR2 (germline): MRHNA, SNTAGT.

The chain has TRBV27 and TRBJ2-1; D might be TRBD2 (6 bases). Germline CDR1 MNHEY, CDR2 SMNVEV (reference sequence). CDR3 length: 16 amino acids. Deletions cut 5 bases from V and 8 bases from J, with 22 bases between. The DNA of the CDR3 is TGTGCCAGCAGTCCCCTTTTGGGGGGAGCTTTGGATGAGCAGTTCTTC. Amino acid sequence: CASSPLLGGALDEQFF.

V is TRBV19 and J is TRBJ1-1; 12 bases line up with TRBD1. Germline lookup yields CDR1 LNHDA and CDR2 SQIVND (reference sequence). This CDR3 has 18 amino acids. The V segment lost 7 bases and the J segment 5 bases; nucleotides outside the gene matches: 17. Written as DNA, the CDR3 is TGTGCCAGTACCGACCTAGGGACAGGGGGCCTGGTTTGGACTGAAGCTTTCTTT. Encoded protein: CASTDLGTGGLVWTEAFF.

The chain combines TRBV4-3 with TRBJ1-1; 8 bases match TRBD1. Germline V gene sequence: CDR1 LGHNA, CDR2 YSLEER. Trimming at V came to 5 bases and at J to 0 bases, leaving 8 bases not matched to a gene. The CDR3 is made up of 16 amino acids. In nucleotides, the CDR3 is TGCGCCAGCAGCTCCGACAGGGGTTTAGTGAACACTGAAGCTTTCTTT. It translates to CASSSDRGLVNTEAFF.

This clone has just one count. The chain carries TRBV7-8 and TRBJ2-7, with D maybe TRBD2 (7 bases). Germline V gene data show CDR1 as SGHVS and CDR2 as FQNEAQ. This CDR3 has 14 amino acids. V was clipped by 5 bases and J by 3 bases, with 14 bases between them. DNA for the CDR3: TGTGCCAGCAGCAAAGGACTAGGGGGCTACGAGCAGTACTTC. This encodes CASSKGLGGYEQYF.

The chain links TRBV4-1 to TRBJ2-1, with 8 nucleotides matching TRBD2. The CDR3 has 17 amino acids. The germline V gene has CDR1 MGHRA and CDR2 YSYEKL. The V gene end was trimmed by 0 bases and the J gene end by 3 bases; junction bases not matched to a gene: 7. CDR3 in amino acids: CASSQEYASGHYNEQFF. For the CDR3, the DNA is TGCGCCAGCAGCCAAGAGTACGCTAGCGGGCACTACAATGAGCAGTTCTTC.

The V call is TRBV9, the J call TRBJ2-1; D is ambiguous. Germline V CDR1 and CDR2: SGDLS, YYNGEE. The CDR3 spans 15 residues. The V and J ends lost 2 bases and 2 bases respectively, with 11 bases between them. The CDR3: CASSVSYAPYNEQFF. The CDR3 nucleotides read TGTGCCAGCAGCGTCTCCTACGCCCCCTACAATGAGCAGTTCTTC.

The rearrangement links TRBV5-4 to TRBJ1-1; the D is unclear. Trimming took off 1 base at V and 5 bases at J, with 3 bases between the two ends. CDR1 is SGHNT, CDR2 YYREEE, per germline (reference sequence). This CDR3 spans 11 amino acids. CDR3 protein: CASSLITEAFF. The CDR3 DNA follows: TGTGCCAGCAGCTTGATAACTGAAGCTTTCTTT.

The chain carries TRBV2 and TRBJ2-7; 7 bases agree with TRBD1. The CDR3 covers 11 residues. With 5 bases clipped from V and 5 bases from J, the junction kept 0 bases outside the gene matches. Germline values: CDR1 SNHLY, CDR2 FYNNEI. DNA for the CDR3: TGTGCCAGCAGTACAGGGGACGAGCAGTACTTC. Amino acid sequence: CASSTGDEQYF. The variable domain in full, completed from reference TRBV2 and TRBJ2-7, reads EPEVTQTPSHQVTQMGQEVILRCVPISNHLYFYWYRQILGQKVEFLVSFYNNEISEKSEIFDDQFSVERPDGSNFTLKIRSTKLEDSAMYFCASSTGDEQYFGPGTRLTVT.

V usage is TRBV6-1 and J usage is TRBJ2-4; D call uncertain. V was pared by 6 bases and J by 0 bases, with 12 bases between. Germline CDR1 and CDR2: MNHNS and SASEGT. The length of the CDR3 is 15 residues. The CDR3 reads CASRRSALAKNIQYF. CDR3 coding DNA: TGTGCCAGCAGACGGTCTGCACTAGCCAAAAACATTCAGTACTTC.

This chain uses TRBV12-5 with TRBJ1-1, with D uncertain. CDR3 length: 13 residues. V was clipped by 5 bases and J by 5 bases, with 12 bases between them. Germline V gene data show CDR1 as LGHNT and CDR2 as FRNRAP. The CDR3 region has the DNA TGTGCTAGTGGTACCGATCCGGGGACTGAAGCTTTCTTT. It encodes CASGTDPGTEAFF.

The chain carries TRBV5-6 and TRBJ1-5, with 9 bases that match TRBD1. CDR1 is SGHDT, CDR2 YYEEEE, per germline. The CDR3 totals 14 residues. With 2 bases clipped from V and 5 bases from J, the junction kept 2 bases outside the gene matches. The CDR3 DNA reads as TGTGCCAGCAGCTTTGGACAGGGGCATCAGCCCCAGCATTTT. Protein sequence: CASSFGQGHQPQHF. The entire variable domain, with the rest obtained from reference TRBV5-6 and TRBJ1-5, is as follows: DAGVTQSPTHLIKTRGQQVTLRCSPKSGHDTVSWYQQALGQGPQFIFQYYEEEERQRGNFPDRFSGHQFPNYSSELNVNALLLGDSALYLCASSFGQGHQPQHFGDGTRLSIL.

This clone was counted between two and nine times. V usage is TRBV7-9 and J usage is TRBJ2-5, with no clear D. The V gene's germline CDR1 is SEHNR and CDR2 FQNEAQ (reference sequence). The CDR3 sequence is 11 residues long. V shed 5 bases and J shed 4 bases, with 5 bases lying between them. DNA of the CDR3: TGTGCCAGCAGCCCATTAGAGACCCAGTACTTC. Encoded protein: CASSPLETQYF.

The chain links TRBV5-1 to TRBJ1-1; TRBD1 might be the D (6 bases). Looked up from germline, CDR1 is SGHRS and CDR2 is YFSETQ. V was cut by 5 bases and J by 8 bases, with 22 bases left in between. The CDR3 consists of 15 residues. Here the CDR3 DNA reads TGCGCCAGCAGTTCTAGACAATCCAGGGGCAGGGAAGCTTTCTTT. Residues: CASSSRQSRGREAFF.

This clone was observed a handful of times. This sequence joins TRBV9 and TRBJ2-5, with D possibly TRBD1 on 6 matching bases. This CDR3 is 13 amino acids long. Trimming removed 1 base at V and 3 bases at J, with 7 bases between. Germline lookup yields CDR1 SGDLS and CDR2 YYNGEE. The CDR3 DNA sequence: TGTGCCAGCAGCGTAAACAGGGAAGAGACCCAGTACTTC. Translating gives CASSVNREETQYF. Using reference TRBV9 and TRBJ2-5 for the parts outside the CDR3, the full variable domain is DSGVTQTPKHLITATGQRVTLRCSPRSGDLSVYWYQQSLDQGLQFLIQYYNGEERAKGNILERFSAQQFPDLHSELNLSSLELGDSALYFCASSVNREETQYFGPGTRLLVL.

This clone came up once. V usage is TRBV7-6 and J usage is TRBJ2-3; 7 bases match TRBD2. Trimming removed 4 bases from V and 1 base from J; junction bases left unmatched: 11. Germline V lookup: CDR1 SGHVS, CDR2 FNYEAQ. The CDR3 runs 17 residues. CDR3 bases: TGTGCCAGCAGCTCCAGACTAGCCGACGGCCGCACAGATACGCAGTATTTT. It codes for CASSSRLADGRTDTQYF.

The J gene is TRBJ2-5, the V gene TRBV14; D perhaps matches TRBD1 (6 bases). Trimming took off 3 bases at V and 5 bases at J, with 19 bases between the two ends. The germline V gene has CDR1 SGHDN and CDR2 FVKESK. CDR3 size: 16 residues. The CDR3 bases are TGTGCCAGCAGCCACACTGACAGGACGCTCGGGGAGACCCAGTACTTC. Encoded protein: CASSHTDRTLGETQYF.

This sequence joins TRBV11-3 and TRBJ2-5; D is unresolved. V shed 0 bases and J shed 4 bases, with 9 bases lying between them. CDR3 size: 14 residues. Germline assignment: CDR1 SGHNT and CDR2 YENEEA. Here the CDR3 DNA reads TGTGCCAGCAGCTTAGATAGCCGGCCAGAGACCCAGTACTTC. Translated, it gives CASSLDSRPETQYF.

This clone was found once. The rearrangement uses TRBV4-3 and TRBJ2-2, with D possibly being TRBD2 (5 bases). The CDR3 runs to 16 residues. Trimming cost V 4 bases and J 4 bases, with 16 bases left between them. In germline, CDR1 is LGHNA, CDR2 YSLEER. The CDR3 nucleotides read TGCGCCAGCAGCCTCCGTCGAGCGGAACTCACCGGGGAGCTGTTTTTT. Protein product: CASSLRRAELTGELFF.

The rearrangement uses TRBV19 and TRBJ2-5, with 9 bases fitting TRBD2. This CDR3 region has 16 residues. The germline CDR1 and CDR2 sequences are LNHDA and SQIVND (reference sequence). Trimming cost V 3 bases and J 7 bases; bases outside gene matches: 12. CDR3 protein: CASSISPGLASGTQYF. CDR3 DNA sequence: TGTGCCAGTAGTATTAGTCCGGGACTAGCATCCGGGACCCAGTACTTC.

This chain connects TRBV27 to TRBJ2-7; 12 bases agree with TRBD2. The V and J ends lost 5 bases and 4 bases, in that order; junction bases with no gene match: 12. CDR1 MNHEY and CDR2 SMNVEV come from the germline V gene (reference sequence). CDR3 size: 17 residues. CDR3 protein: CASSALPLAGGPYEQYF. DNA for the CDR3: TGTGCCAGCAGTGCACTTCCTCTAGCGGGAGGGCCGTACGAGCAGTACTTC.